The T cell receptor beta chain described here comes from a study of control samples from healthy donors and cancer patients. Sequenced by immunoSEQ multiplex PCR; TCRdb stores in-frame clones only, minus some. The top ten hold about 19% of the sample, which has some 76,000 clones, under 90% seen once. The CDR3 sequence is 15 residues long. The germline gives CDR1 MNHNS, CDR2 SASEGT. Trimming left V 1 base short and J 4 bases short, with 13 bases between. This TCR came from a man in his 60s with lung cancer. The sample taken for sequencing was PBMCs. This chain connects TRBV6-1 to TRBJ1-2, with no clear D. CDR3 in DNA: TGTGCCAGCAGTGAAGGTCCTGCAGGCCCCTATGGCTACACCTTC. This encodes CASSEGPAGPYGYTF.